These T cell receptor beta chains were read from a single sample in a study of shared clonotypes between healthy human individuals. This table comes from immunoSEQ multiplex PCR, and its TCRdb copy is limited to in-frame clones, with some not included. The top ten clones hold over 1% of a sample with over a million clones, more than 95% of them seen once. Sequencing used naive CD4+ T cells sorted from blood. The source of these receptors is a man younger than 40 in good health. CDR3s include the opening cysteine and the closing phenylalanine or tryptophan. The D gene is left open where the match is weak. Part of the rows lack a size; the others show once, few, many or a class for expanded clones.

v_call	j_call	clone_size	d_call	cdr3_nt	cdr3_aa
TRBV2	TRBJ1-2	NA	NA	TGTGCCAGCAGTGAAGCGGAAAAAGTGAGAGGCTACACCTTC	CASSEAEKVRGYTF
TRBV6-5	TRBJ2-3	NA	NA	TGTGCCAGCAGTTACCGAAGCGGCACAGATACGCAGTATTTT	CASSYRSGTDTQYF
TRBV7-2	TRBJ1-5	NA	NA	TGTGCCAGCAGCTTAGACATCAGCAATCAGCCCCAGCATTTT	CASSLDISNQPQHF
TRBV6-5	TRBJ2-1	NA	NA	TGTGCCAGCAGTTACTCAGGACCTCCGTTGGATGAGCAGTTCTTC	CASSYSGPPLDEQFF
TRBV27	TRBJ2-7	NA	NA	TGTGCCAGCAGTTTATACCGACAGGCGGAATACGAGCAGTACTTC	CASSLYRQAEYEQYF
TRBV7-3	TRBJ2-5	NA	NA	TGTGCCAGCAGCTTAGGGGGGTTAGAGACCCAGTACTTC	CASSLGGLETQYF
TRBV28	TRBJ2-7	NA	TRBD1	TGTGCCAGCAGTCAGGGGCAGGGGGCGACCTACGAGCAGTACTTC	CASSQGQGATYEQYF
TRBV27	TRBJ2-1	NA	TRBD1	TGTGCCAGCCCTCGATTTCTTGACAGGGTTCCTCACAATGAGCAGTTCTTC	CASPRFLDRVPHNEQFF
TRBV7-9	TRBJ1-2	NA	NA	TGTGCCAGCAGCTCAAACTTAGAAGAAGGGACTCACTATGGCTACACCTTC	CASSSNLEEGTHYGYTF
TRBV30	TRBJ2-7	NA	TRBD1	TGTGCCTGGATTGCAGGGGGCGCTTGGTACGAGCAGTACTTC	CAWIAGGAWYEQYF
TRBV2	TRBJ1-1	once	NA	TGTGCCAGCAGACAAACACAGATGAACACTGAAGCTTTCTTT	CASRQTQMNTEAFF
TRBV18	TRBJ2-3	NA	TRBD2	TGTGCCAGCTCACCACTCTGGCGGGGAGGGACAGATACGCAGTATTTT	CASSPLWRGGTDTQYF
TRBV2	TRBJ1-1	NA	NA	TGTGCCAGCCCAAGGAGCGGGGGAACTGAAGCTTTCTTT	CASPRSGGTEAFF
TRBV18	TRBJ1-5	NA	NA	TGTGCCAGCTCACGGGGTTCGGATCAGCCCCAGCATTTT	CASSRGSDQPQHF
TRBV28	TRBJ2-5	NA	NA	TGTGCCAGCAGGAACGATAAAGAGACCCAGTACTTC	CASRNDKETQYF
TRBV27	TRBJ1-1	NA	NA	TGTGCCAGCAGGCAACATTATGGCACTGAAGCTTTCTTT	CASRQHYGTEAFF
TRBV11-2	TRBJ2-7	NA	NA	TGTGCCAGCAGGTCCCCCGGGAGAGAAAAGACCTACGAGCAGTACTTC	CASRSPGREKTYEQYF
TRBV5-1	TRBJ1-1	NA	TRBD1	TGCGCCAGCAGCTTGGGAGGGGGCGCCGGCACTGAAGCTTTCTTT	CASSLGGGAGTEAFF
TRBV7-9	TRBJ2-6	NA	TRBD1	TGTGCCAGCAGCCAACAGGGGGCGCCGACTGGGGCCAACGTCCTGACTTTC	CASSQQGAPTGANVLTF
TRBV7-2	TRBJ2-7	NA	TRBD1	TGTGCCAGCAGCTTAAAACAGGGGCGGTACGAGCAGTACTTC	CASSLKQGRYEQYF
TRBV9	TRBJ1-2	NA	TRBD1	TGTGCCAGCAGCGGAACAGGGGGGAACTATGGCTACACCTTC	CASSGTGGNYGYTF
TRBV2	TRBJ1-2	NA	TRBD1	TGTGCCAGCACTATTCGGACAGGGGGAGGTGGCTACACCTTC	CASTIRTGGGGYTF
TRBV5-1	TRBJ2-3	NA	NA	TGCGCCAGCAGCTCGGGCGCCGGAAGCACAGATACGCAGTATTTT	CASSSGAGSTDTQYF
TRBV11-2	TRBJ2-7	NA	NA	TGTGCCAGCAGCTTAAGGGGGGGAGCAGGGGAGAGAAGGTACGAGCAGTACTTC	CASSLRGGAGERRYEQYF
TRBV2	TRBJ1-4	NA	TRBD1	TGTGCCAGCAGGGACAGGGGATCAACTAATGAAAAACTGTTTTTT	CASRDRGSTNEKLFF
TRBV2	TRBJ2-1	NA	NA	TGTGCCAGCAGTCTCTCAGTCCCGGAATACAATGAGCAGTTCTTC	CASSLSVPEYNEQFF
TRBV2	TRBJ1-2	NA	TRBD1	TGTGCCAGCAGTTCGGGACAGGGGATGTATGGCTACACCTTC	CASSSGQGMYGYTF
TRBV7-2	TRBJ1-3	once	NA	TGTGCCAGCAGCTTAAGCTTCGACAGGTATTCTGGAAACACCATATATTTT	CASSLSFDRYSGNTIYF
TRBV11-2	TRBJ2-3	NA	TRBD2	TGTGCCAGCAGCAACCGACTAGCGGGAGTGGAATGGACAGATACGCAGTATTTT	CASSNRLAGVEWTDTQYF
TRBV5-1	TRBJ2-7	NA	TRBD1	TGCGCCAGCAGCCGCGGTCCCCGACAGGGGGCGGGGGAGCAGTACTTC	CASSRGPRQGAGEQYF
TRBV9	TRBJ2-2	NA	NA	TGTGCCAGCAGCACCAGGGGGGGAAGCTCGAACACCGGGGAGCTGTTTTTT	CASSTRGGSSNTGELFF
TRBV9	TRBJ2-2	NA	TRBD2	TGTGCCAGCAGCGTCGGGCTAGCGGGAGGCACCGGGGAGCTGTTTTTT	CASSVGLAGGTGELFF
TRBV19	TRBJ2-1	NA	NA	TGTGCCAGTAGTATTTCACGGGCTTATAACAATGAGCAGTTCTTC	CASSISRAYNNEQFF
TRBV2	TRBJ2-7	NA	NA	TGTGCCAGCAGTGTTTTTGAGCAGTACTTC	CASSVFEQYF
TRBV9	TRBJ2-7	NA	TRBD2	TGTGCCAGCAGCGGAGGTGGACTAGCGGGACTAAATTCCTACGAGCAGTACTTC	CASSGGGLAGLNSYEQYF
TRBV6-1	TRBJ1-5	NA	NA	TGTGCCAGCAGTGAAGCCAGAGGTCAGCCCCAGCATTTT	CASSEARGQPQHF
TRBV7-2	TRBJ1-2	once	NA	TGTGCCAGCAGCTTAGACCGGGCCATAGCTAACTATGGCTACACCTTC	CASSLDRAIANYGYTF
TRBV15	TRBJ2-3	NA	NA	TGTGCCACCAGCAGACTCCTCACAGATACGCAGTATTTT	CATSRLLTDTQYF
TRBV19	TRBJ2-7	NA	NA	TGTGCCAGTAGTTCCCATTTGACAGTCGGATCCTACGAGCAGTACTTC	CASSSHLTVGSYEQYF
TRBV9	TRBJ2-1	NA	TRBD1	TGTGCCAGCAGCGCTTTTTTGGACAGGGACTTCGATGAGCAGTTCTTC	CASSAFLDRDFDEQFF
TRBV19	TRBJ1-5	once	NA	TGTGCCAGTAGTATACTTGTAGGGGCGGTGGATCAGCCCCAGCATTTT	CASSILVGAVDQPQHF
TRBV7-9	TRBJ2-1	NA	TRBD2	TGTGCCAGCAGCGGCCTACTAGCGGGATTCTCCTACAATGAGCAGTTCTTC	CASSGLLAGFSYNEQFF
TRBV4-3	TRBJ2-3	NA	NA	TGCGCCAGCAGCCAAGCGAGTTCAGATACGCAGTATTTT	CASSQASSDTQYF
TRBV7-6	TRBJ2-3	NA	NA	TGTGCCAGCAGCTTAAATTCAGATTTTCGATATACGCAGTATTTT	CASSLNSDFRYTQYF
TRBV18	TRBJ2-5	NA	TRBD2	TGTGCCAGCTCACAAGCGGGAGGGCAAGAGACCCAGTACTTC	CASSQAGGQETQYF
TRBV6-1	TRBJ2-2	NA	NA	TGTGCCAGCAGTGCCCATGGGGCTCTGGGGACCGGGGAGCTGTTTTTT	CASSAHGALGTGELFF
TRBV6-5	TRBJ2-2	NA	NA	TGTGCCAGCAGTTATAGGGACGTATGGGCCGGGGAGCTGTTTTTT	CASSYRDVWAGELFF
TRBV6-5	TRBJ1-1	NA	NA	TGTGCCAGCAGTTCACATACAGGGACTCGAGCTTTCTTT	CASSSHTGTRAFF
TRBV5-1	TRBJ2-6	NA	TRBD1	TGCGCCAGCAGCCTGCTTGCCCGCAAAACCAGGACAGGCCACACCGGGGCCAACGTCCTGACTTTC	CASSLLARKTRTGHTGANVLTF
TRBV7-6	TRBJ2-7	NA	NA	TGTGCCAGCAGCCCTGACCCGAATCCAACCTACGAGCAGTACTTC	CASSPDPNPTYEQYF
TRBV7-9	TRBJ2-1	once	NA	TGTGCCAGCCAGAATTGGCGGGCCCTAAACTACAATGAGCAGTTCTTC	CASQNWRALNYNEQFF